This T cell receptor (beta chain) was recorded in a study of T cell responses to AZD1222 COVID-19 vaccine. Whole-study findings and limits: Nearly half of spike-specific TCRs reportedly target unmutated variant regions.

V lost 4 bases to trimming and J lost 10 bases; unmatched junction nucleotides: 8. This CDR3 contains 15 residues. Germline V gene lookup returns CDR1 WSHSY and CDR2 SAAADI. Worth noting for this clone: What it binds is unknown.

Assay used: immunoSEQ multiplex PCR; TCRdb lists only in-frame clones, some missing. The sample records roughly 150,000 clones, about nine tenths being singletons. This specimen was peripheral blood, taken on day 0 of AZD1222 vaccination. The clonotype comes from an adult in good health. This rearrangement joins TRBV10-2 to TRBJ1-6; TRBD1 agrees at 9 bases. This CDR3 reads CASSVAGTGSSPLHF. In nucleotides, the CDR3 is TGCGCCAGCAGTGTTGCCGGGACAGGGAGCTCACCCCTCCACTTT.